The source of this T cell receptor beta chain is a study of cytomegalovirus exposure and HLA in healthy donors. The donors were members of the validation cohort, which comprised approximately 120 subjects and was separate from the first cohort of 670 or so subjects. In regard to this clone: Its antigen is unidentified.

The study's findings and limits: Most TCR sequences showed up rarely, but some public TCRs showed up in many donors. It was about 150 TCR beta chains that were listed as cytomegalovirus-associated. Specificity for CMV antigens was confirmed in vitro for a few of the CMV-associated chains.

Repertoires were generated with immunoSEQ multiplex PCR, while TCRdb's copy carries only in-frame clones and drops some. The table shows around 250,000 clones, with around 91% occurring only once. V lost 3 bases to trimming and J lost 7 bases, with 21 bases between them. The CDR3 has 16 residues. Germline CDR1 and CDR2: LNHDA and SQIVND (reference sequence). What was sequenced was PBMCs. The genes are TRBV19 and TRBJ1-2; D is perhaps TRBD1 (5 bases). The receptor was isolated from a woman between 18 and 29 years old in good health and CMV-seronegative. CDR3 bases: TGTGCCAGTAGTATGAAGGCGCAGGGAACGTTTTTTGGCTACACCTTC. It specifies CASSMKAQGTFFGYTF.